A selection of T cell receptor beta chains follows, all from one sample in a study of CD8+CD57+ T cells in acquired aplastic anemia. Via MiXCR, TCRdb re-called the reads, giving one row per CDR3 protein. The sample includes some 120,000 distinct CDR3 sequences, around 46% of them seen just once. Sequenced: sorted CD4+, CD8+, or CD8+CD57+ T cells (not recorded which) from PBMCs. These TCRs come from a human donor in good health, serving as a control. Both conserved end residues are part of each CDR3.

v_call,j_call,cdr3_aa
TRBV6-1,TRBJ2-7,CASSGESGGPYEQYF
TRBV7-9,TRBJ2-7,CASSLSGRDLREQYF
TRBV5-4,TRBJ1-2,CASSLVSGGFLYGYTF
TRBV10-3,TRBJ1-2,CAISDGQGADGYTF
TRBV10-3,TRBJ2-7,CASSDPTAQGGAYEQYF
TRBV29-1,TRBJ2-7,CSSPRQGGPYEQYF
TRBV2,TRBJ2-5,CASSVAVQETQYF
TRBV11-2,TRBJ1-4,CASSLGGQVNEKLFF
TRBV4-3,TRBJ2-5,CASSRLAGGAETQYF
TRBV7-9,TRBJ1-1,CASSLDSTEAFF
TRBV7-9,TRBJ1-2,CASSYRDRGHGYTF
TRBV7-8,TRBJ2-1,CASPGGKGHNERFF
TRBV20-1,TRBJ2-7,CSASGGLLSYEQYF
TRBV2,TRBJ1-1,CASSERGLDTEAFF
TRBV5-4,TRBJ1-1,CASIDRSNTEAFF
TRBV2,TRBJ1-5,CASRGDRSWSQPQHF
TRBV19,TRBJ1-2,CASSITLYGYTF
TRBV7-8,TRBJ1-3,CASSLLPIFKGNTIYF
TRBV7-3,TRBJ1-2,CASSPNSGTIGGYTF
TRBV6-5,TRBJ2-7,CASSSDFSYEQYF
TRBV4-1,TRBJ2-2,CASSHRISDSGELFF
TRBV19,TRBJ2-1,CATAGGPSYNEQFF
TRBV5-6,TRBJ1-1,CASSFGVGMNTEAFF
TRBV6-1,TRBJ2-6,CATRGQGGANVLTF
TRBV20-1,TRBJ1-1,CACGQASEAFF
TRBV5-1,TRBJ1-4,CASSLPHGQGNEKLLF
TRBV10-2,TRBJ2-7,CASSDTGGRYEQYF
TRBV20-1,TRBJ1-4,CSASRDGNEKLFF
TRBV7-2,TRBJ1-6,CASSFGGAAWGNSPLHF
TRBV5-1,TRBJ2-7,CASSLAGTSTYEQYF
TRBV15,-,CATRVSDNEQFF
TRBV7-2,TRBJ1-3,CASSALTGVNTIYF
TRBV2,TRBJ2-1,CASSAFLDNEQFF
TRBV20-1,TRBJ2-1,CSAEPAEQFF
TRBV19,TRBJ1-5,CASSRVGDQPQHF
TRBV7-2,TRBJ1-3,CASSSEYSGNTIYF
TRBV3-1,TRBJ1-2,CASSQDGQGVRYTF
TRBV6-2/TRBV6-3,TRBJ2-3,CASSYSFGTSGGADTQYF
TRBV7-2,TRBJ2-3,CASRKAGGDTQYF
TRBV3-1,TRBJ2-1,CAGSQEGLGQFF
TRBV18,TRBJ1-3,CASSPSLAGGNTIYF
TRBV20-1,TRBJ2-7,CSASNRGQAYEQYF
TRBV2,TRBJ1-3,CASSLLRSGNTIYF
TRBV15,TRBJ1-5,CATSRDQIENQPQHF
TRBV6-2/TRBV6-3,TRBJ1-4,CASSYLEGGREKLFF
TRBV24-1,TRBJ1-2,CATSDSNIDNYGYTF
TRBV10-3,TRBJ2-1,CAISEGTSGGNEQFF
TRBV19,TRBJ2-1,CASSPGVAYNEQFF
TRBV6-2/TRBV6-3,TRBJ1-1,CASSPPDRGRTEAFF
TRBV10-3,TRBJ2-7,CAIKGEVNEQYF
TRBV10-2,TRBJ1-1,CASSAGMADTEAFF